The clone carrying this TCR beta chain came up once. The antigen is not known. TCR sequencing used cDNA made by reverse transcription of extracted RNA. Clones were read by immunoSEQ multiplex PCR, and TCRdb kept only the in-frame ones, dropping some. The table lists about 74,000 clones, approximately 29% of them singletons, with about 15% in the top ten. Indicated treatment: oral pan-JAK inhibitor, 5-10 mg twice daily. The data derive from a study of CD8+ T cells in alopecia areata. Study overall: Percentage of affected scalp area was the basis on which treated patients' severity was scored.

Unmatched junction bases numbered 5, after V lost 3 bases and J lost 4 bases. The CDR3 is 15 residues long. CDR1 is MGHRA and CDR2 is YSYEKL in the germline V gene. Findings of the study overall: Scalp clonality, along with expanded CD8+ clones among the top 100, was significantly decreased by tofacitinib. Many expanded lesional clones persisted in scalp and blood during tofacitinib.

Sequenced here: CD8+ T cells sorted from blood, sampled at week 4, from a patient treated with tofacitinib. The rearrangement joins TRBV4-1 to TRBJ2-5; 10 bases are a match to TRBD2. The clonotype was recovered from a human donor with alopecia areata. CDR3 nucleotide sequence: TGCGCCAGCAGCCATACTAGCGGGACCGTAGAGACCCAGTACTTC. It is translated as CASSHTSGTVETQYF.